The clone carrying this TCR beta chain was seen only once. Germline-derived CDR1 and CDR2 are SQVTM and ANQGSEA. The CDR3 consists of 13 residues. The V and J ends lost 4 bases and 8 bases respectively, with 17 bases between them. These data come from a study of T cell responses to AZD1222 COVID-19 vaccine. Measured with immunoSEQ multiplex PCR; TCRdb has only the in-frame clones, and not every one. Of 98,000 or so clones in the sample, around nine tenths were seen once. Second-dose schedules of about 4 or about 12 weeks were combined. The receptor comes from an adult who received the AZD1222 COVID-19 vaccine. This chain links TRBV29-1 with TRBJ1-1, with D maybe TRBD1 (6 bases). The input for sequencing was peripheral blood, taken 28 days after the second AZD1222 dose. The CDR3 sequence: CSVGMGARFEAFF. The CDR3 DNA reads TGCAGCGTTGGAATGGGGGCGCGTTTCGAAGCTTTCTTT.